The 30 T cell receptor beta chains presented below share a single source sample, sequenced in a study of T cell responses to AZD1222 COVID-19 vaccine. Only in-frame clones appear in the TCRdb table, and some are missing; sequencing was by immunoSEQ multiplex PCR. The table lists 90,000 to 110,000 clones, approximately 90% of them singletons. This sample comprised peripheral blood, obtained on day 0 of AZD1222 vaccination. Receptor source: an adult in good health.

Turning to this clone: Other nucleotide sequences from this sample produce the same CDR3. DNA of the CDR3: TGTGCCAGCAGCTTAGCGGGCACTTACAATGAGCAGTTCTTC. This translates into CASSLAGTYNEQFF. This chain joins TRBV7-9 and TRBJ2-1; D is ambiguous. Germline values: CDR1 SEHNR, CDR2 FQNEAQ (reference sequence). The CDR3 is made up of 14 amino acids. V lost 0 bases and J 4 bases, leaving 7 bases between the germline ends.

The chain recombines TRBV28 with TRBJ1-2; tentative D call: TRBD1 (6 bases). V lost 7 bases to trimming and J lost 2 bases, with 8 bases between them. The CDR3 runs 12 residues. CDR1 MDHEN and CDR2 SYDVKM come from the germline V gene. The CDR3 reads CASNGGNYGYTF. The CDR3 DNA sequence: TGTGCCAGCAACGGGGGCAACTATGGCTACACCTTC.

This clone was counted only a few times. The genes are TRBV7-9 and TRBJ1-5; D is unclear. The V end lost 0 bases, the J end lost 3 bases, and 6 bases lay between the germline ends. This CDR3 is 14 amino acids long. The germline V gene encodes CDR1 SEHNR and CDR2 FQNEAQ (reference sequence). The CDR3 loop reads CASSLAGINQPQHF. For the CDR3, the DNA is TGTGCCAGCAGCTTAGCGGGGATCAATCAGCCCCAGCATTTT. Looking up the rest from reference TRBV7-9 and TRBJ1-5 gives the full variable domain: DTGVSQNPRHKITKRGQNVTFRCDPISEHNRLYWYRQTLGQGPEFLTYFQNEAQLEKSRLLSDRFSAERPKGSFSTLEIQRTEQGDSAMYLCASSLAGINQPQHFGDGTRLSIL.

This sequence joins TRBV13 and TRBJ2-7, with D possibly being TRBD1 (6 bases). Germline V CDR1 and CDR2: PRHDT, FYEKMQ (reference sequence). This CDR3 has 15 amino acids. Trimming left V 1 base short and J 0 bases short, with 10 bases between. The CDR3 bases are TGTGCCAGCAGCTTAGACGGGACACCCTCCTACGAGCAGTACTTC. Amino acid sequence: CASSLDGTPSYEQYF.

The chain carries TRBV27 and TRBJ2-1; D is undetermined. This CDR3 has 15 amino acids. In germline, CDR1 is MNHEY, CDR2 SMNVEV (reference sequence). The ends were cut back, 3 bases at V and 0 bases at J, with 9 bases in the middle. DNA of the CDR3: TGTGCCAGCAGTTTTTTACCCGGCTCCTACAATGAGCAGTTCTTC. Translation: CASSFLPGSYNEQFF.

V is TRBV2 and J is TRBJ2-7; D ambiguous. This CDR3 contains 14 residues. Germline V gene data show CDR1 as SNHLY and CDR2 as FYNNEI. Deletions cut 2 bases from V and 1 base from J, with 9 bases between. CDR3 bases: TGTGCCAGCAGTGAAACCGACATATCCTACGAGCAGTACTTC. This codes for CASSETDISYEQYF.

The V gene is TRBV27, the J gene TRBJ2-7, with D possibly being TRBD1 or TRBD2 (5 bases each). Germline CDR1 reads MNHEY; CDR2 reads SMNVEV (reference sequence). Trimming shortened V by 0 bases and J by 2 bases, and 11 bases separated the two germline ends. The CDR3 has 15 amino acids. In nucleotides, the CDR3 is TGTGCCAGCAGTTTATCCCCAGGGACCCCCTACGAGCAGTACTTC. Translated: CASSLSPGTPYEQYF.

This clone was observed once. V usage is TRBV7-8 and J usage is TRBJ2-7; 10 nucleotides line up with TRBD2. The CDR3 covers 14 residues. Unmatched junction bases numbered 10, after V lost 5 bases and J lost 9 bases. Germline lookup yields CDR1 SGHVS and CDR2 FQNEAQ. The CDR3 DNA reads TGTGCCAGCAGCACGGGGCTAGCGGGAGTATCGCAGTACTTC. Translation gives CASSTGLAGVSQYF.

V is TRBV28 and J is TRBJ2-5, with D tentatively TRBD1 (5 bases). V was clipped by 7 bases and J by 1 base, with 13 bases between them. Germline V gene data show CDR1 as MDHEN and CDR2 as SYDVKM. This CDR3 comprises 14 residues. The CDR3 region is CASMTTTVQETQYF. The CDR3 DNA follows: TGTGCCAGCATGACCACGACAGTCCAAGAGACCCAGTACTTC.

V is TRBV6-6 and J is TRBJ2-3, with no clear D. The CDR3 covers 14 residues. Germline values: CDR1 MNHNY, CDR2 SVGAGI (reference sequence). V was cut by 2 bases and J by 2 bases, with 8 bases left in between. This CDR3 is CASSYPEHTDTQYF. In DNA form, the CDR3 reads TGTGCCAGCAGTTACCCCGAACACACAGATACGCAGTATTTT.

The V and J genes are TRBV7-3 and TRBJ1-1, with D tentatively TRBD1 (6 bases). The germline V gene encodes CDR1 SGHTA and CDR2 FQGTGA. Trimming removed 5 bases from V and 1 base from J, with 14 bases in between. The CDR3 length is 15 residues. The CDR3 reads CASSVRGASNTEAFF. CDR3 nucleotides: TGTGCCAGCAGCGTGAGGGGGGCCTCGAACACTGAAGCTTTCTTT.

The chain links TRBV5-1 to TRBJ1-2; D gene unclear. Germline V gene lookup returns CDR1 SGHRS and CDR2 YFSETQ. This CDR3 is built from 12 residues. V dropped 0 bases and J dropped 8 bases, with 8 bases sitting between them. DNA for the CDR3: TGCGCCAGCAGCTTGGACTGGGAGGGCTACACCTTC. Translated, it gives CASSLDWEGYTF.

The CDR3 nucleotides are TGTGCCAGCAGTCCAACAGGGGGTAGGTACAATGAGCAGTTCTTC. Residues: CASSPTGGRYNEQFF. The chain employs TRBV6-5 and TRBJ2-1; TRBD1 matches at 8 bases. The trim removed 5 bases at V and 4 bases at J, leaving 7 bases unmatched. The CDR3 covers 15 residues. The germline V gene encodes CDR1 MNHEY and CDR2 SVGAGI.

On this clone: At one boundary the junction diverges from the germline segment, which might be a read error. V and J are TRBV29-1 and TRBJ2-7; the D gene could be TRBD1 or TRBD2 (5 bases each). Germline V CDR1 and CDR2: SQVTM, ANQGSEA. The CDR3 contains 13 residues. CDR3 loop: CSVLGDASHEQYF. The CDR3 DNA is TGCAGCGTACTGGGGGACGCCTCCCACGAGCAGTACTTC.

The chain links TRBV3-1 (or the pseudogene TRBV3-2) to TRBJ2-3, with D maybe TRBD2 (6 bases). The CDR3 consists of 16 residues. Germline loops: CDR1 LGHDT, CDR2 YNNKEL (reference sequence). V was pared by 1 base and J by 0 bases, with 11 bases between. Here the CDR3 DNA reads TGTGCCAGCAGCCAAGCTCGGGCGGGGAGCACAGATACGCAGTATTTT. This encodes CASSQARAGSTDTQYF.

V and J are TRBV30 and TRBJ1-4; D gene uncertain. The ends were cut back, 2 bases at V and 6 bases at J, with 16 bases in the middle. This CDR3 is built from 15 residues. Per the germline V gene, CDR1 is GTSNPN and CDR2 is SVGIG (reference sequence). In nucleotides, the CDR3 is TGTGCCTGGAGTTCCGGGTTGGACGGTCATGAAAAACTGTTTTTT. This gives the protein CAWSSGLDGHEKLFF.

The chain couples TRBV5-1 to TRBJ2-7; no clear D gene. The CDR3 totals 14 residues. CDR1 and CDR2 from the germline V gene are SGHRS and YFSETQ. V was clipped by 1 base and J by 0 bases, with 8 bases between them. CDR3 DNA: TGCGCCAGCAGCTTGTTGGACGGCTCCTACGAGCAGTACTTC. The encoded protein is CASSLLDGSYEQYF.

This clone was counted only a few times. This chain uses TRBV10-3 with TRBJ2-7, with D tentatively TRBD1 or TRBD2 (5 bases each). V was cut by 1 base and J by 7 bases, with 8 bases left in between. Germline V gene sequence: CDR1 ENHRY, CDR2 SYGVKD. This CDR3 is built from 12 residues. CDR3: CAISELGDEQYF. The CDR3, as DNA: TGTGCCATCAGTGAGTTGGGGGATGAGCAGTACTTC.

CDR3 loop: CASSFTSGASYEQYF. CDR3 in DNA: TGCGCCAGCAGCTTTACTAGCGGGGCTTCCTACGAGCAGTACTTC. V and J are TRBV5-1 and TRBJ2-7; 10 positions match TRBD2. Losses at the gene ends were 2 bases for V and 1 base for J; bases not matched to a gene: 3. This CDR3 comprises 15 residues. Germline V gene data show CDR1 as SGHRS and CDR2 as YFSETQ.

The chain combines TRBV6-5 with TRBJ2-2; 9 nucleotides agree with TRBD1. Per germline, CDR1 MNHEY and CDR2 SVGAGI. CDR3 length: 14 residues. The V and J ends lost 5 bases and 8 bases, in that order; junction bases with no gene match: 6. CDR3 sequence: CASSPGTGFGELFF. DNA of the CDR3: TGTGCCAGCAGTCCCGGGACAGGGTTTGGGGAGCTGTTTTTT.

V and J are TRBV2 and TRBJ1-1; no firm D call. V gave up 6 bases and J gave up 1 base, with 9 bases separating them. This CDR3 has 13 residues. Germline V gene sequence: CDR1 SNHLY, CDR2 FYNNEI. DNA for the CDR3: TGTGCCAGCAGCGCTCAGTCGAACACTGAAGCTTTCTTT. Its translation: CASSAQSNTEAFF.

The chain uses TRBV11-3 and TRBJ2-7, with D possibly being TRBD2 (7 bases). V lost 0 bases, J lost 3 bases, and 27 bases lay in between. Germline CDR1 SGHNT, CDR2 YENEEA. CDR3 length: 20 residues. CDR3 in amino acids: CASSLEPGEGGGSRFYEQYF. The CDR3 region has the DNA TGTGCCAGCAGCTTAGAACCAGGGGAGGGAGGCGGGAGTAGATTCTACGAGCAGTACTTC.

J is TRBJ2-2 and V is TRBV29-1; D may match TRBD1 or TRBD2 (6 bases each). The CDR3 length is 14 residues. Germline V gives CDR1 SQVTM, CDR2 ANQGSEA. V was cut by 7 bases and J by 0 bases, with 12 bases left in between. Written as DNA, the CDR3 is TGCAGCGGCCGGAGGGGGGCGAACACCGGGGAGCTGTTTTTT. This codes for CSGRRGANTGELFF.

This rearrangement joins TRBV6-1 to TRBJ1-5; no reliable D call. The CDR3 spans 15 residues. V dropped 1 base and J dropped 6 bases, with 13 bases sitting between them. Germline loops: CDR1 MNHNS, CDR2 SASEGT. The CDR3 DNA follows: TGTGCCAGCAGTGAAGGGATGGGCCACTCTCAGCCCCAGCATTTT. Translated: CASSEGMGHSQPQHF.

This chain joins TRBV9 and TRBJ2-5, with a tentative D call TRBD1 (6 bases). This CDR3 has 15 residues. The V end was cut by 0 bases, the J end by 0 bases, with 9 bases between. Germline loops: CDR1 SGDLS, CDR2 YYNGEE. This CDR3 is CASSVGKGDQETQYF. The CDR3 DNA reads TGTGCCAGCAGCGTAGGAAAGGGGGACCAAGAGACCCAGTACTTC. Full variable domain (remainder filled in from reference TRBV9 and TRBJ2-5): DSGVTQTPKHLITATGQRVTLRCSPRSGDLSVYWYQQSLDQGLQFLIQYYNGEERAKGNILERFSAQQFPDLHSELNLSSLELGDSALYFCASSVGKGDQETQYFGPGTRLLVL.

V gene TRBV19 combines with J gene TRBJ2-1; 9 bases map to TRBD2. V shed 4 bases, J shed 3 bases, and the junction held 1 base outside the gene matches. The CDR3 loop spans 14 amino acids. The germline V gene encodes CDR1 LNHDA and CDR2 SQIVND (reference sequence). In nucleotides, the CDR3 is TGTGCCAGTAGTAATAGCGGGGGCTACAATGAGCAGTTCTTC. This encodes CASSNSGGYNEQFF.

J is TRBJ2-3 and V is TRBV10-2; possible D gene TRBD2, 5 bases. The CDR3 runs 13 residues. Trimming cost V 0 bases and J 4 bases, with 5 bases left between them. Germline CDR1 reads WSHSY; CDR2 reads SAAADI. The CDR3 is CASSESGADTQYF. CDR3 nucleotide sequence: TGCGCCAGCAGTGAGTCGGGAGCAGATACGCAGTATTTT.

In this sample, this clone turned up once. The chain couples TRBV11-2 to TRBJ1-1, with a weak D call TRBD1 (5 bases). Germline assignment: CDR1 SGHAT and CDR2 FQNNGV. Trimming removed 0 bases at V and 0 bases at J, with 8 bases between. CDR3 size: 15 residues. CDR3 nucleotides: TGTGCCAGCAGCTTAGAAGGGACCATGAACACTGAAGCTTTCTTT. Amino acid sequence: CASSLEGTMNTEAFF.

The V call is TRBV28, the J call TRBJ1-3; 7 bases align to TRBD1. The V gene end was trimmed by 2 bases and the J gene end by 3 bases; junction bases not matched to a gene: 4. This CDR3 is built from 15 residues. Germline assignment: CDR1 MDHEN and CDR2 SYDVKM. CDR3: CASSLVQGGGNTIYF. The CDR3 bases are TGTGCCAGCAGTTTAGTGCAGGGGGGTGGAAACACCATATATTTT. The full variable domain, completed using reference TRBV28 and TRBJ1-3, is DVKVTQSSRYLVKRTGEKVFLECVQDMDHENMFWYRQDPGLGLRLIYFSYDVKMKEKGDIPEGYSVSREKKERFSLILESASTNQTSMYLCASSLVQGGGNTIYFGEGSWLTVV.

The CDR3 DNA reads as TGTGCGACGTACAGTAACTATGGCTACACCTTC. This translates into CATYSNYGYTF. V usage is TRBV27 and J usage is TRBJ1-2; unclear D gene. The CDR3 is 11 amino acids. Germline CDR1 MNHEY, CDR2 SMNVEV (reference sequence).